These 16 T cell receptor beta chains were sequenced from one sample in a study of T cells in Graves' hyperthyroidism and ophthalmopathy. The investigators amplified TCR beta CDR3 regions from RNA transcripts. HTBI primers were used for first-round RT-PCR of the TCR CDR3. TCRdb re-called the multiplex PCR reads through MiXCR, storing one row per CDR3 protein. The sample holds about 640,000 distinct CDR3 sequences, under 25% seen once. The sample taken for sequencing was blood. The receptor set was obtained from a man aged 25 to 40 with Graves' ophthalmopathy.

This clonotype was observed many times. This chain uses TRBV30 with TRBJ2-3; possibly TRBD2 for D (5 bases). This CDR3 region has 12 residues. V lost 0 bases and J lost 11, with 12 bases in between. CDR1 is GTSNPN, CDR2 SVGIG, per germline (reference sequence). CDR3 sequence: CAWSVPGGRQYF. The CDR3 nucleotides read TGTGCCTGGAGTGTCCCCGGAGGTCGGCAGTATTTT.

A few counts support this clonotype. The chain links TRBV29-1 to TRBJ2-7; 8 bases match TRBD2. The CDR3 has 14 amino acids. J gave up 2 bases and V 2 bases, and 5 bases lay outside the gene matches. Germline assignment: CDR1 SQVTM and CDR2 ANQGSEA. CDR3 coding DNA: TGCAGCGTTGAAAGTAGCGGGGAAACCTACGAGCAGTACTTC. Protein: CSVESSGETYEQYF.

This clonotype was counted once. The genes are TRBV20-1 and TRBJ2-3, with TRBD2 matching over 13 bases. The CDR3 covers 16 residues. The V gene's germline CDR1 is DFQATT and CDR2 SNEGSKA (reference sequence). J lost 5 bases, V lost 3 bases, and 8 bases had no gene match. The CDR3 sequence: CSARDPGLAGIDTQYF. CDR3 nucleotide sequence: TGCAGTGCTAGGGACCCGGGACTAGCGGGAATAGATACGCAGTATTTT.

The chain employs TRBV15 and TRBJ2-7; 9 bases align to TRBD1. CDR1 and CDR2 from the germline V gene are LNHNV and YYDKDF (reference sequence). The CDR3 is 16 amino acids. V was clipped by 2 bases and J by 4 bases; unmatched bases: 9. CDR3 loop: CATSRFRDRELYEQYF. Written as DNA, the CDR3 is TGTGCCACCAGCAGATTCCGGGACAGGGAATTGTACGAGCAGTACTTC.

J is TRBJ2-7 and V is TRBV20-1; 7 bases align to TRBD2. V gave up 6 bases and J gave up 2 bases; unmatched junction bases: 13. CDR1 DFQATT and CDR2 SNEGSKA come from the germline V gene (reference sequence). This CDR3 spans 15 amino acids. The CDR3 protein is CSATRAGDPPYEQYF. CDR3 sequence (DNA): TGCAGTGCGACAAGGGCGGGGGACCCTCCCTACGAGCAGTACTTC.

This clonotype was found a few times. The V gene is TRBV20-1, the J gene TRBJ1-5; 7 bases fit TRBD1. This CDR3 comprises 16 residues. CDR1 is DFQATT and CDR2 is SNEGSKA in the germline V gene (reference sequence). The V and J ends lost 3 bases and 0 bases, in that order; junction bases with no gene match: 8. CDR3 bases: TGCAGTGCTAGGAGGTCAGGGGGGACTAGCAATCAGCCCCAGCATTTT. It yields the protein CSARRSGGTSNQPQHF.

The table lists this clonotype with a few counts. The J gene is TRBJ2-5, the V gene TRBV10-3; D gene ambiguous. CDR3 size: 14 residues. The germline V gene has CDR1 ENHRY and CDR2 SYGVKD. Trimming pared 6 bases from V and 1 base from J, leaving 12 bases between. The CDR3 DNA follows: TGTGCCATCAGGGGGTCGGCAGGCCAAGAGACCCAGTACTTC. This translates into CAIRGSAGQETQYF.

The rearrangement uses TRBV14 and TRBJ1-2, with D maybe TRBD1 (6 bases). The CDR3 is 12 amino acids. V lost 6 bases and J 6 bases, leaving 11 bases between the germline ends. Germline CDR1 SGHDN, CDR2 FVKESK. CDR3 in amino acids: CASSEGVHGYTF. Written as DNA, the CDR3 is TGTGCCAGCAGTGAGGGGGTACATGGCTACACCTTC. The whole variable domain, remainder taken from reference TRBV14 and TRBJ1-2, is EAGVTQFPSHSVIEKGQTVTLRCDPISGHDNLYWYRRVMGKEIKFLLHFVKESKQDESGMPNNRFLAERTGGTYSTLKVQPAELEDSGVYFCASSEGVHGYTFGSGTRLTVV.

The CDR3 nucleotides read TGTGCCAGTAGTAGTATTTTATCCGGGGAGCTGTTTTTT. Translated: CASSSILSGELFF. The J gene is TRBJ2-2, the V gene TRBV19; unclear D gene. The germline V and J ends were trimmed by 4 bases and 6 bases, with 9 bases remaining between them. CDR1 and CDR2 (germline): LNHDA, SQIVND (reference sequence). There are 13 residues in the CDR3.

Details on this clonotype: This may be a read error, as it is one base from a much larger clone. The chain combines TRBV28 with TRBJ1-4; D not certain. This CDR3 is built from 12 residues. Germline CDR1 and CDR2: MDHEN and SYDVKM. CDR3 sequence reads: CVSSLAGEKLFF. CDR3 bases: TGTGTCAGCAGTTTAGCGGGTGAAAAACTGTTTTTT.

This clonotype occurred many times. The rearrangement links TRBV20-1 to TRBJ2-2; a possible D gene is TRBD2 (6 bases). The germline V and J ends were trimmed by 4 bases and 1 base, with 7 bases remaining between them. The CDR3 has 13 amino acids. CDR1 and CDR2 (germline): DFQATT, SNEGSKA (reference sequence). The CDR3 reads CSAIAVNTGELFF. CDR3 sequence (DNA): TGCAGTGCTATAGCGGTGAACACCGGGGAGCTGTTTTTT.

This clonotype was detected a few times. This chain joins TRBV6-5 and TRBJ2-1; D may be TRBD1 (5 bases). The length of the CDR3 is 18 residues. Germline V gives CDR1 MNHEY, CDR2 SVGAGI. V was cut by 5 bases and J by 8 bases, with 28 bases left in between. In nucleotides, the CDR3 is TGTGCCAGCAGTCACACCACCGGTGGGGCATTCATAGGCTATGAGCAGTTCTTC. Translated, it gives CASSHTTGGAFIGYEQFF.

This clonotype was observed a single time. The chain joins TRBV7-2 to TRBJ1-5, with D possibly being TRBD1 (6 bases). Trimming pared 2 bases from V and 0 bases from J, leaving 26 bases between. The CDR3 is 21 residues long. Germline V lookup: CDR1 SGHTA, CDR2 FQGNSA. The CDR3 DNA sequence: TGTGCCAGCAGCTTATATCCCACAGGGAATTTGGTGGAACATAGCAATCAGCCCCAGCATTTT. Translation: CASSLYPTGNLVEHSNQPQHF.

This clonotype was detected a few times. This chain links TRBV20-1 with TRBJ2-7; 8 bases are shared with TRBD2. This CDR3 region has 14 residues. From germline, CDR1 is DFQATT and CDR2 SNEGSKA (reference sequence). V was pared by 3 bases and J by 4 bases, with 8 bases of the junction left unmatched. CDR3 protein: CSARVRGGAYEQYF. The CDR3 DNA follows: TGCAGTGCTAGGGTTCGGGGGGGGGCGTACGAGCAGTACTTC.

The chain uses TRBV19 and TRBJ2-7; D possibly corresponds to TRBD1 (5 bases). The CDR3 is made up of 15 amino acids. The germline CDR1 and CDR2 sequences are LNHDA and SQIVND (reference sequence). V lost 7 bases and J lost 5, with 21 bases in between. CDR3 protein: CASTDRRAGSHEQYF. The CDR3 DNA is TGTGCCAGTACCGACCGCCGGGCAGGGTCCCACGAGCAGTACTTC. The complete variable domain, with remaining parts taken from reference TRBV19 and TRBJ2-7, reads DGGITQSPKYLFRKEGQNVTLSCEQNLNHDAMYWYRQDPGQGLRLIYYSQIVNDFQKGDIAEGYSVSREKKESFPLTVTSAQKNPTAFYLCASTDRRAGSHEQYFGPGTRLTVT.

The rearrangement joins TRBV9 to TRBJ1-2, with D perhaps TRBD1 (6 bases). Germline CDR1 and CDR2: SGDLS and YYNGEE. Trimming removed 3 bases at V and 1 base at J, with 19 bases between. The CDR3 extends over 17 amino acids. In nucleotides, the CDR3 is TGTGCCAGCAGCGGCCCCCTGGAGGGGGTCGATAACTATGGCTACACCTTC. Translation gives CASSGPLEGVDNYGYTF.